This T cell receptor (beta chain) comes out of a study of cytomegalovirus exposure and HLA in healthy donors. Study-wide results and limits: It was assumed in the presence/absence analyses that sequencing depth was roughly uniform across donors. TCR beta sequences reportedly predicted the HLA-A and HLA-B alleles of most subjects accurately.

Comments on this clone: The antigen remains unidentified.

The CDR3 has 13 residues. CDR1 is KGHSH and CDR2 is LQKENI in the germline V gene. V lost 3 bases and J lost 7, with 12 bases in between. PCR used 60 Vbeta primers and 13 Jbeta primers. Profiling relied on immunoSEQ multiplex PCR, and the TCRdb table lists in-frame clones only, not all of them. Its table lists under 150,000 clones. The sequencing input was PBMCs. The chain joins TRBV18 to TRBJ1-1; TRBD1 might be the D (6 bases). The clonotype was recovered from a woman between 55 and 75 years old in good health and CMV-seronegative. CDR3 sequence: CASSPDQGIEAFF. CDR3 nucleotides: TGTGCCAGCTCACCGGACCAGGGGATTGAAGCTTTCTTT.